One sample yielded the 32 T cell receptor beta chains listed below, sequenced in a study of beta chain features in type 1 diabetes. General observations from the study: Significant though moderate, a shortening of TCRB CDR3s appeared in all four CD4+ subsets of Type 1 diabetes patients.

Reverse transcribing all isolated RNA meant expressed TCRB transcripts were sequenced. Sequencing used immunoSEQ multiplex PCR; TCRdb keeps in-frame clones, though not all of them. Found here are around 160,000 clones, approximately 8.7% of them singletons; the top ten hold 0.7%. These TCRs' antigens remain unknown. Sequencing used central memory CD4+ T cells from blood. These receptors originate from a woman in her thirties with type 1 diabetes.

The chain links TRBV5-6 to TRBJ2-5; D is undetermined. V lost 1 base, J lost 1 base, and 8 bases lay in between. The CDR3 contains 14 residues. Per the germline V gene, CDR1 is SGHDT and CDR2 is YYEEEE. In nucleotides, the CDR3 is TGTGCCAGCAGCTTGATCAGCGCCCAAGAGACCCAGTACTTC. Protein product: CASSLISAQETQYF.

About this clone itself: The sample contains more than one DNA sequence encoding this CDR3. The CDR3 sequence: CASSFAGAYEQYF. The CDR3 DNA reads TGCGCCAGCAGCTTTGCGGGGGCCTACGAGCAGTACTTC. The V and J genes are TRBV5-1 and TRBJ2-7; TRBD2 aligns across 7 bases. From germline, CDR1 is SGHRS and CDR2 YFSETQ. This CDR3 comprises 13 residues. J lost 2 bases, V lost 2 bases, and 1 base had no gene match.

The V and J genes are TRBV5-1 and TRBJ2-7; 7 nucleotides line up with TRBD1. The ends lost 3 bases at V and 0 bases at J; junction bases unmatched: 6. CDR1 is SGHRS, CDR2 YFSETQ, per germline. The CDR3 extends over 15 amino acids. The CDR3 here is CASSWSTGSSYEQYF. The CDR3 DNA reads TGCGCCAGCAGCTGGTCGACAGGGAGCTCCTACGAGCAGTACTTC. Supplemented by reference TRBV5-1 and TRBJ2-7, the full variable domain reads KAGVTQTPRYLIKTRGQQVTLSCSPISGHRSVSWYQQTPGQGLQFLFEYFSETQRNKGNFPGRFSGRQFSNSRSEMNVSTLELGDSALYLCASSWSTGSSYEQYFGPGTRLTVT.

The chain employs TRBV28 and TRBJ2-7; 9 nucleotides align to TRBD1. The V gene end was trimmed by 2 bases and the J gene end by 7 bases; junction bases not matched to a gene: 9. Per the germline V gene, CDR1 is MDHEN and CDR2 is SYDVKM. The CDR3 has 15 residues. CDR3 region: CASSLPTGGRGEQYF. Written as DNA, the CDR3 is TGTGCCAGCAGTTTACCAACAGGGGGCCGGGGGGAGCAGTACTTC.

DNA of the CDR3: TGCGCCAGCAGCTTGTTAGGACAGGGAAGCCAAGAGACCCAGTACTTC. This encodes CASSLLGQGSQETQYF. The rearrangement links TRBV5-1 to TRBJ2-5; 8 bases map to TRBD1. Losses at the gene ends were 1 base for V and 1 base for J; bases not matched to a gene: 6. There are 16 residues in the CDR3. CDR1 SGHRS and CDR2 YFSETQ come from the germline V gene.

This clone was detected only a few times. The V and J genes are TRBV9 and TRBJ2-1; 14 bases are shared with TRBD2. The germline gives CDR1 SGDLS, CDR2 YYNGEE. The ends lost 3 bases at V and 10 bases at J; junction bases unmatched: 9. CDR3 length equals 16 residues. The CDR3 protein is CASSGGTSGREDEQFF. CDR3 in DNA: TGTGCCAGCAGCGGGGGGACTAGCGGGAGAGAGGACGAGCAGTTCTTC.

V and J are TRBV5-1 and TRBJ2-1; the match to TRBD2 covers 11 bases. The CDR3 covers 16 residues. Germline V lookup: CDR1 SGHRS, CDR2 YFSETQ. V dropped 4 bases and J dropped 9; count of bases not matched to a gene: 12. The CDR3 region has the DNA TGCGCCAGCAGCATCGATTCTAGCGGGAGGAGAATTGAGCAGTTCTTC. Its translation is CASSIDSSGRRIEQFF.

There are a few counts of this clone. For the CDR3, the DNA is TGTGCCAGCAGTTTATCGGCAGCGGTCGAGAACACTGAAGCTTTCTTT. Protein sequence: CASSLSAAVENTEAFF. The chain carries TRBV28 and TRBJ1-1; D call uncertain. V shed 1 base and J shed 1 base, with 13 bases lying between them. This CDR3 is 16 amino acids long. Germline V gives CDR1 MDHEN, CDR2 SYDVKM.

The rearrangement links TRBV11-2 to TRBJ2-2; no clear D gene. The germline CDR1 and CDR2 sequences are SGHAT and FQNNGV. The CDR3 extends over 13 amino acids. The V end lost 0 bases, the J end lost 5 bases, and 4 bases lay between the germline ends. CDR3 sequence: CASSLDMTGELFF. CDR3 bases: TGTGCCAGCAGCTTAGATATGACCGGGGAGCTGTTTTTT.

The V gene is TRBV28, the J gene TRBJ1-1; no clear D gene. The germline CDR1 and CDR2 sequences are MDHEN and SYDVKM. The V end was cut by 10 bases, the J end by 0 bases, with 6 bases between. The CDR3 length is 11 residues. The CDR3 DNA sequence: TGTGCCATCTCGGTGAACACTGAAGCTTTCTTT. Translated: CAISVNTEAFF.

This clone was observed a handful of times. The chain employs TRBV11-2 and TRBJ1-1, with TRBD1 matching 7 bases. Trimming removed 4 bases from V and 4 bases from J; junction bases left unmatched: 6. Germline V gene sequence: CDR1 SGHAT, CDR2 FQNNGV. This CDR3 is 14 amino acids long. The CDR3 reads CASSWGRGTTEAFF. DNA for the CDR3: TGTGCCAGCAGCTGGGGCAGGGGGACCACTGAAGCTTTCTTT.

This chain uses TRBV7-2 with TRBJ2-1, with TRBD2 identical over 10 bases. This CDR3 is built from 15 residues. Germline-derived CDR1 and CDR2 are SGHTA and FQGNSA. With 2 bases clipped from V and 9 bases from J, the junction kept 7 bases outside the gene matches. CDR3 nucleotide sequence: TGTGCCAGCAGCTTACGCCAGCGGGAGGGTGTTGAGCAGTTCTTC. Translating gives CASSLRQREGVEQFF.

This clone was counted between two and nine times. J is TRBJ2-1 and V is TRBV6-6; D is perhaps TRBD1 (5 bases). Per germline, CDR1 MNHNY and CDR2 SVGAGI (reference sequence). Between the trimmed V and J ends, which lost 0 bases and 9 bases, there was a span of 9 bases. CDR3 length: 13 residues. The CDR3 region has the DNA TGTGCCAGCAGTTACTCGTTGGACACTGAGCAGTTCTTC. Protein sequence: CASSYSLDTEQFF.

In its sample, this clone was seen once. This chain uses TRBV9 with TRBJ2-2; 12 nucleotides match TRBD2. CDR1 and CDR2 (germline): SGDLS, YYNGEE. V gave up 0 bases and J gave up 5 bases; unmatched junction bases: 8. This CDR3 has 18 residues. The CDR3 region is CASSVGLAGDRETGELFF. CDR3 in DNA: TGTGCCAGCAGCGTAGGACTAGCGGGAGATCGGGAAACCGGGGAGCTGTTTTTT.

CDR3 amino acids: CASSEGNWAETQYF. For the CDR3, the DNA is TGTGCCAGCAGTGAAGGAAACTGGGCGGAGACCCAGTACTTC. The genes are TRBV2 and TRBJ2-5, with D unresolved. The CDR3 covers 14 residues. CDR1 is SNHLY, CDR2 FYNNEI, per germline. Trimming removed 1 base from V and 5 bases from J, with 11 bases in between.

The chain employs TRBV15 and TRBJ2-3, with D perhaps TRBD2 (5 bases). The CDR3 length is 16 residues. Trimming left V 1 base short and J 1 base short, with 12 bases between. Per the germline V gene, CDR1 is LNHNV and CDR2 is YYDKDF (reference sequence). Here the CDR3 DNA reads TGTGCCACCAGCAGAGGTAGCGAGGGTGGCACAGATACGCAGTATTTT. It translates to CATSRGSEGGTDTQYF. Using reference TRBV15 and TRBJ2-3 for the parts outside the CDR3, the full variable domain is DAMVIQNPRYQVTQFGKPVTLSCSQTLNHNVMYWYQQKSSQAPKLLFHYYDKDFNNEADTPDNFQSRRPNTSFCFLDIRSPGLGDTAMYLCATSRGSEGGTDTQYFGPGTRLTVL.

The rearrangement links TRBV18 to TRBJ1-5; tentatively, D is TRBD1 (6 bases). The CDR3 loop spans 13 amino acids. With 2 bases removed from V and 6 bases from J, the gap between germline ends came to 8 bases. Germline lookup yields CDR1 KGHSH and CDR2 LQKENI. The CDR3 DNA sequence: TGTGCCAGCTCACCAGACAGGTCTCAGCCCCAGCATTTT. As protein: CASSPDRSQPQHF.

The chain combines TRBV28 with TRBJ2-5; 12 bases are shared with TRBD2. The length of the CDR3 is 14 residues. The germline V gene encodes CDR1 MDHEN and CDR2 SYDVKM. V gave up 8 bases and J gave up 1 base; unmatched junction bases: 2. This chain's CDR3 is CASLLAGGQETQYF. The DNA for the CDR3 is TGTGCCAGCTTACTAGCGGGAGGCCAAGAGACCCAGTACTTC.

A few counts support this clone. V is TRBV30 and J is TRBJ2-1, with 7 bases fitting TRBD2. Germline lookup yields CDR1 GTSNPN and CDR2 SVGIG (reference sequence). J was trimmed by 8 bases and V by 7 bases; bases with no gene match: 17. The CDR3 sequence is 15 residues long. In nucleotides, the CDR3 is TGTGCCTCATCCCACCCCCGGGGGGTCCGACATGAGCAGTTCTTC. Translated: CASSHPRGVRHEQFF.

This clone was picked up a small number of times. CDR3 in amino acids: CASSSQRAYNEQFF. The CDR3, as DNA: TGTGCCAGCAGCTCCCAGCGCGCCTACAATGAGCAGTTCTTC. The genes are TRBV11-1 and TRBJ2-1; no clear D. The CDR3 is made up of 14 amino acids. Germline lookup yields CDR1 SGHAT and CDR2 FQDESV (reference sequence). Trimming took off 4 bases at V and 2 bases at J, with 9 bases between the two ends.

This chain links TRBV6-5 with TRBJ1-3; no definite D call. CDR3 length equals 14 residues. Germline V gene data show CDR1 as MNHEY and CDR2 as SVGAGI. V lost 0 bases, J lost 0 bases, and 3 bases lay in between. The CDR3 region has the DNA TGTGCCAGCAGTTACTCCATCTCTGGAAACACCATATATTTT. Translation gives CASSYSISGNTIYF.

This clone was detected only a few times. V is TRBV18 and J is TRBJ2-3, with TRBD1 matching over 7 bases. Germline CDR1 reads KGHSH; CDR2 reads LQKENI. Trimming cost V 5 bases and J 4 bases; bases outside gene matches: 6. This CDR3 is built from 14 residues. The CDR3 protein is CASSSRQGSDTQYF. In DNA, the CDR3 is TGTGCCAGCTCATCTCGACAGGGCTCAGATACGCAGTATTTT.

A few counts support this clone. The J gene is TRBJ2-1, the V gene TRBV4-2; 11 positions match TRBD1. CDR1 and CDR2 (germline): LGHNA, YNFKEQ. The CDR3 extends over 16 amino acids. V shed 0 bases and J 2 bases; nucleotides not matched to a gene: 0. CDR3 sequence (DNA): TGTGCCAGCAGCCAAGAGGGACAGGGGGCCTACAATGAGCAGTTCTTC. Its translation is CASSQEGQGAYNEQFF.

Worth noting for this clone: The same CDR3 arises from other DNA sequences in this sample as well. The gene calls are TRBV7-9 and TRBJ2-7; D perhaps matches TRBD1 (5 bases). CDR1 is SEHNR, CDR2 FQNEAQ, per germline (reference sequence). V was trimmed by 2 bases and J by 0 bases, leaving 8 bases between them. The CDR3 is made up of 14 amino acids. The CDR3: CASSLQGSSYEQYF. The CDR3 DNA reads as TGTGCCAGCAGCTTACAGGGTTCCTCCTACGAGCAGTACTTC.

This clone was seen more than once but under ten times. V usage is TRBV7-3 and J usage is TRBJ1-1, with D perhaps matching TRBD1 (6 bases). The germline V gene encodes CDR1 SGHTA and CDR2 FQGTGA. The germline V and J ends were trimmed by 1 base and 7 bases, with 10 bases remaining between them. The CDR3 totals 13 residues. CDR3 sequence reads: CASSLMGAGEAFF. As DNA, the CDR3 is TGTGCCAGCAGCTTAATGGGGGCGGGTGAAGCTTTCTTT. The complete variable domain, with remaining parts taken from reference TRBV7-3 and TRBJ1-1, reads GAGVSQTPSNKVTEKGKYVELRCDPISGHTALYWYRQSLGQGPEFLIYFQGTGAADDSGLPNDRFFAVRPEGSVSTLKIQRTERGDSAVYLCASSLMGAGEAFFGQGTRLTVV.

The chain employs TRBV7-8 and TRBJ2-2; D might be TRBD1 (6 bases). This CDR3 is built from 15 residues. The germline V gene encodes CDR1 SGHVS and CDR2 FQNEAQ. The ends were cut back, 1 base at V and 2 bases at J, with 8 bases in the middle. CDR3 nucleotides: TGTGCCAGCAGCTTAGTACAGGGTAACACCGGGGAGCTGTTTTTT. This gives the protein CASSLVQGNTGELFF. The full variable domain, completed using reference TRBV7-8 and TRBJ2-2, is GAGVSQSPRYKVAKRGQDVALRCDPISGHVSLFWYQQALGQGPEFLTYFQNEAQLDKSGLPSDRFFAERPEGSVSTLKIQRTQQEDSAVYLCASSLVQGNTGELFFGEGSRLTVL.

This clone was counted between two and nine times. The CDR3 DNA reads as TGTGCCAGCAGCTTGGGACAGCGAGATACGCAGTATTTT. It specifies CASSLGQRDTQYF. The rearrangement links TRBV5-8 to TRBJ2-3; maybe TRBD1 (5 bases). The CDR3 totals 13 residues. V lost 0 bases to trimming and J lost 5 bases, with 7 bases between them. Germline V gene data show CDR1 as SGHTS and CDR2 as YDEGEE.

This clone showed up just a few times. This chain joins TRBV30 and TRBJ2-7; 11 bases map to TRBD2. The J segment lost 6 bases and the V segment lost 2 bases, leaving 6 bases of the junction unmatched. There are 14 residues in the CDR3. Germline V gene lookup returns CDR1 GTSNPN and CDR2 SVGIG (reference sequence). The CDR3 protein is CAWSIGLAGAEQYF. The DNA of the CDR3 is TGTGCCTGGAGTATCGGACTAGCGGGCGCCGAGCAGTACTTC.

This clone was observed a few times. The CDR3 sequence: CASSTQGSNQPQHF. CDR3 DNA: TGTGCCAGCAGCACCCAGGGGAGTAATCAGCCCCAGCATTTT. The V call is TRBV11-3, the J call TRBJ1-5; a possible D gene is TRBD1 (6 bases). The length of the CDR3 is 14 residues. Germline V CDR1 and CDR2: SGHNT, YENEEA. V lost 5 bases to trimming and J lost 4 bases, with 12 bases between them.

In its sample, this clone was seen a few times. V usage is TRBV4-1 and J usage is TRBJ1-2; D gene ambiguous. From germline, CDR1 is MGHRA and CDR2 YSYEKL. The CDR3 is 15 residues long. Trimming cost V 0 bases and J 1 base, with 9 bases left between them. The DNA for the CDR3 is TGCGCCAGCAGCCAAGAAGAAAGCGGTAACTATGGCTACACCTTC. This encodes CASSQEESGNYGYTF.

CDR3 nucleotides: TGCGCCAGCAGCCAAGATCTGGCAGGCTATGGCTACACCTTC. This encodes CASSQDLAGYGYTF. The J gene is TRBJ1-2, the V gene TRBV4-1; no clear D. This CDR3 is 14 amino acids long. Trimming cost V 0 bases and J 4 bases, with 9 bases left between them. Germline-derived CDR1 and CDR2 are MGHRA and YSYEKL.

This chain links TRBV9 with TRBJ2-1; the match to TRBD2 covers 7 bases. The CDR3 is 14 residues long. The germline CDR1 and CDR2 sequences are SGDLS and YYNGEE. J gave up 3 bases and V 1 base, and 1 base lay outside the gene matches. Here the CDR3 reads CASSVSGIYNEQFF. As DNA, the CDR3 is TGTGCCAGCAGCGTAAGCGGGATCTACAATGAGCAGTTCTTC.